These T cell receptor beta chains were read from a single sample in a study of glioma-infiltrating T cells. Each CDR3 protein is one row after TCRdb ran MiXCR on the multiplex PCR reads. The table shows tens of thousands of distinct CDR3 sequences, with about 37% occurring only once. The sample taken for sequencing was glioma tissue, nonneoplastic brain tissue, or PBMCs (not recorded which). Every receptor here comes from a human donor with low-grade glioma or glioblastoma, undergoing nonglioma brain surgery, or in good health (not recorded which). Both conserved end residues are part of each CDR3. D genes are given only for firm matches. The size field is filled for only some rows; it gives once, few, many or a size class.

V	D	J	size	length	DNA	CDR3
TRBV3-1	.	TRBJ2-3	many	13	TGTGCCAGCAGCCCCGAGCCGACAGATACGCAGTATTTT	CASSPEPTDTQYF
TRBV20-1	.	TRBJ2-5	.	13	TGCAGTGCTAGAGAGAATAGGGGGGAGACCCAGTACTTC	CSARENRGETQYF
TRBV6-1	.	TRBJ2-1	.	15	TGTGCCAGCAGTTTAGGGGGAGGGGGGTATCGTGAGCAGTTCTTC	CASSLGGGGYREQFF
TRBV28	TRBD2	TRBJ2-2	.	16	TGTGCCAGCAGTTACCCTAGCGGGAGGAGGCCCGGGGAGCTGTTTTTT	CASSYPSGRRPGELFF
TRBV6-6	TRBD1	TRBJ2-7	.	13	TGTGCCAGCAGTGGGGGACAGGCAGACGAGCAGTACTTC	CASSGGQADEQYF
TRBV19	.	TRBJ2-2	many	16	TGTGCCAGTAGTATAGTCCTCCCAGGGGAGGCCGGGGAGCTGTTTTTT	CASSIVLPGEAGELFF
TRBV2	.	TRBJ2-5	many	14	TGTGCCAGCACCGAACAGGGAACGGGTGAGACCCAGTACTTC	CASTEQGTGETQYF
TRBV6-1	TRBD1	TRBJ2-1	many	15	TGTGCCAGCAGTTTAGGGGGACAGGGGTATCGTGAGCAGTTCTTC	CASSLGGQGYREQFF
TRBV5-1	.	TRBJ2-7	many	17	TGCGCCAGCAGCTTGGGGGCCTCAACCGTGCCTTTTTACGAGCAGTACTTC	CASSLGASTVPFYEQYF
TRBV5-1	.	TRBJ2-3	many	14	TGCGCCAGCACCTTATCAGGCGGCGCAGATACGCAGTATTTT	CASTLSGGADTQYF
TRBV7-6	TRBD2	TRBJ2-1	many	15	TGTGCCAGCAGCCAAATGTGGGGGGGTTGGAATGAGCAGTTCTTC	CASSQMWGGWNEQFF
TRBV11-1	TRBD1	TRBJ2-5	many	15	TGTGCCAGCAGCTTAAGGTTCAGGGGGCTGGAGACCCAGTACTTC	CASSLRFRGLETQYF
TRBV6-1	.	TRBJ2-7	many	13	TGTGCCAGCAGTTCCGAGGGGACCTACGAGCAGTACTTC	CASSSEGTYEQYF
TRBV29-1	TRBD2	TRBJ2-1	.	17	TGCAGCGTTGGGGGGACTAGCGGGGGGGTGTTTAACTATGAGCAGTTCTTC	CSVGGTSGGVFNYEQFF
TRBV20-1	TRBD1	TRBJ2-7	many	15	TGCAGTGCTCGATCCCGGACAGGGGGTCGGGACGAGCAGTACTTC	CSARSRTGGRDEQYF
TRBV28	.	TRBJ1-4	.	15	TGTGCCAGCAGGTCCACAGGGCCCTCTAATGAAGAATTGTTTTTT	CASRSTGPSNEELFF
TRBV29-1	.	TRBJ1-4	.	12	TGCAGCGTCTGGGACCGATTGGACAAACTGTTTTTT	CSVWDRLDKLFF
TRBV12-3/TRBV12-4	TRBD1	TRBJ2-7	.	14	TGTGCCAGCAGTCTGTGGGACAGAGTCTACGAGCAGTACTTC	CASSLWDRVYEQYF
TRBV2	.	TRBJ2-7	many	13	TGTGCCAGCCCCGGACAGCGATACTACGAGCAGTACTTC	CASPGQRYYEQYF
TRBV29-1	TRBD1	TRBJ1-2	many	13	TGCAGCGTTTCCGGGACAGTTGACTATGGCTACACCTTC	CSVSGTVDYGYTF
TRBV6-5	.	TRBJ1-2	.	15	TGTGCCAGCAGTGCTACCGTTGGGACACAGGGTGGCTACACCTTC	CASSATVGTQGGYTF
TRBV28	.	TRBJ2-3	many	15	TGTGCCAGCAGTACCCGAACCACAGGGACAGATACGCAGTATTTT	CASSTRTTGTDTQYF
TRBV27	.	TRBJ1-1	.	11	TGTACCAGTAGTGGGAACACTGAAGCCTTCTTT	CTSSGNTEAFF
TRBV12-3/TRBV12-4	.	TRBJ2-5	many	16	TGTGCCAGCAGCCAAGACGTCGTGGATTCTGGGGAGACCCAGTACTTC	CASSQDVVDSGETQYF
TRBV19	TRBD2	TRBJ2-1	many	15	TGTGCCAGTAGTAAGCGGCCTAGCGGTACCAATGAGCAGTTCTTC	CASSKRPSGTNEQFF
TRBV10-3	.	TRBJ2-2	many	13	TGTGCCATCAGTGAGCAGAACACCGGGGAGCTGTTTTTT	CAISEQNTGELFF
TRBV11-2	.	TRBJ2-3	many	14	TGTGCCAGCAGCTTAGAACAGGTAGCAGATACGCAGTATTTT	CASSLEQVADTQYF
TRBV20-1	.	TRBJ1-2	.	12	TGCAGTGCCGATACGGGGGACTATGGCTACACCTTC	CSADTGDYGYTF
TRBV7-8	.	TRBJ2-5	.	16	TGTGCCAGCAGCCTAGGCGTCGGGGGGCGCCAAGAGACCCAGTACTTC	CASSLGVGGRQETQYF
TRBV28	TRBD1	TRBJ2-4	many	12	TGTGCCAGCAGGGCGACAGGGAAAGCTCAGTACTTC	CASRATGKAQYF
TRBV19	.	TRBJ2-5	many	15	TGTGCCAGTAGTCGACCAACACAGGGAGGAGAGACCCAGTACTTC	CASSRPTQGGETQYF
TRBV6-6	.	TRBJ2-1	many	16	TGTGCCAGCAGTTACTCGAGGGGGGGAGTGGTCAATGAGCAGTTCTTC	CASSYSRGGVVNEQFF
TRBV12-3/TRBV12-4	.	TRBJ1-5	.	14	TGTGCCAGCAGTTTAGCTAGCGGCAATCAGCCCCAGCATTTT	CASSLASGNQPQHF
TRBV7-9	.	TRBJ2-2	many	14	TGTGCCAGCAGCTTATCGAGGGATGGCGGGGAGCTGTTTTTT	CASSLSRDGGELFF
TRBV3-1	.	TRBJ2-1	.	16	TGTGCCAGCAGCCAAGCGAGGATATCTGATCCCGATGAGCAGTTCTTC	CASSQARISDPDEQFF
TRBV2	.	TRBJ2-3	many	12	TGTGCCACCATGCTAGGGGCAGATACGCAGTATTTT	CATMLGADTQYF
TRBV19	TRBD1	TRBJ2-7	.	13	TGTGCCAGTAGTGGGACAGGGGGCTACGGGCAGCACTTC	CASSGTGGYGQHF
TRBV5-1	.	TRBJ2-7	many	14	TGCGCCAGCAGCTCTAGCGATCCCTCCTACGAGCAGTACTTC	CASSSSDPSYEQYF
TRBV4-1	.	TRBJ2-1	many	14	TGCGCCAGCAGCCAAGACTTCGTGAACAATGAGCAGTTCTTC	CASSQDFVNNEQFF
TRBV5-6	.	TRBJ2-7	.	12	TGTGCCAGCAGCCAGGAACGGCTCGAGCAGTACTTC	CASSQERLEQYF
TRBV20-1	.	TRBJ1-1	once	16	TGCAGTGCTAGAGATCGTATGGGGTATACAGGTGATGAAGCTCTCTTT	CSARDRMGYTGDEALF
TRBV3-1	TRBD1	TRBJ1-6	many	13	TGTGCCAGCGGACAGGGATCGGGTTCACCCCTCCACTTT	CASGQGSGSPLHF
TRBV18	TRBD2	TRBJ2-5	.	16	TGTGCCAGCTCACCACTGTCGGGGGGGCGCCAAGAGACCCAGTACTTC	CASSPLSGGRQETQYF
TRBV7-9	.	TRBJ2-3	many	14	TGTGCCAGCAGCTTATCGGGAGCCACAGATACGCAGTATTTT	CASSLSGATDTQYF
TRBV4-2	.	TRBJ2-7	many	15	TGTGCCAGCAGCCAAGATCGCGGAAGCTCCTACGAGCAGTACTTC	CASSQDRGSSYEQYF
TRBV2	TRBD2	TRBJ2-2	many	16	TGTGCCAGCAGCGACCGACTAGCGGGAGACACCGGGGAGCTGTTTTTT	CASSDRLAGDTGELFF
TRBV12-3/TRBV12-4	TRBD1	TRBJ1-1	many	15	TGTGCCAGCAGTTTCGGCGGGACAGGCCACACTGAAGCTTTCTTT	CASSFGGTGHTEAFF
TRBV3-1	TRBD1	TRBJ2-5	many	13	TGTGCCAGCAGCCCGGGACAGGGGACGACCCAGTACTTC	CASSPGQGTTQYF
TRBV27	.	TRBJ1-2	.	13	TGTGCCAGCAGTTTCGCGGGGGCGATTGGCTACACCTTC	CASSFAGAIGYTF
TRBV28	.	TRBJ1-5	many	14	TGTGCCAGCAGTTGGGGGGGGGCGGGACAGCCCCAGCATTTT	CASSWGGAGQPQHF
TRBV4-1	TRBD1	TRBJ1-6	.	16	TGCGCCAGCAGCTGTCCCGGGACAGGGGACCACTCACCGCTCCACTTT	CASSCPGTGDHSPLHF
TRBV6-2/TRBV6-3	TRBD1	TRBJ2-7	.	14	TGTGCCAGCAGTGTAGGACAGGGGATCCACGAGCAGTACTTC	CASSVGQGIHEQYF
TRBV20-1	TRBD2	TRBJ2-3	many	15	TGCAGTGTTCGTTCCGGGGGGGGAAGCACAGATACGCAGTATTTT	CSVRSGGGSTDTQYF
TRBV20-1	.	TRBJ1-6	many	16	TGCAGTGCTAGGGAAGGGGCACAGGGAGAAGTTTCACCCCTCCACTTT	CSAREGAQGEVSPLHF
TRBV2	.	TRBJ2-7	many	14	TGTGCCAGCAGTGAAATGGGGAACAACTACGAGCAGTACTTC	CASSEMGNNYEQYF